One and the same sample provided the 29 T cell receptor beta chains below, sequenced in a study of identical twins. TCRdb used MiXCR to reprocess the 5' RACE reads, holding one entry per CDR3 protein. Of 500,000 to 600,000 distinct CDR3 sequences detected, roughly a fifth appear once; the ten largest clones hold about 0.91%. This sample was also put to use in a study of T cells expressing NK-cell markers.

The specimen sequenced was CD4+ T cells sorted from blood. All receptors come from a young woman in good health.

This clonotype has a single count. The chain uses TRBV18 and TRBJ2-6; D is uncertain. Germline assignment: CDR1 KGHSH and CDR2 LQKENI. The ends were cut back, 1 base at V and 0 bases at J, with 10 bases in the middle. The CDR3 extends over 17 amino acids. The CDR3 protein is CASSPQHPFSGANVLTF. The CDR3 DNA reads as TGTGCCAGCTCACCACAGCACCCGTTCTCTGGGGCCAACGTCCTGACTTTC.

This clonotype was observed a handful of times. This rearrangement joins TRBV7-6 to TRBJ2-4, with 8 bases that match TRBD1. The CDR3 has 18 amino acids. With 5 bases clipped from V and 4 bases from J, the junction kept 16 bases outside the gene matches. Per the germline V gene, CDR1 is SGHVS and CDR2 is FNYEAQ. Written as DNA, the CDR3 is TGTGCCAGCAGCCCAAGCCGCGGGACAGGAGATCGGAAAAACATTCAGTACTTC. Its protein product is CASSPSRGTGDRKNIQYF.

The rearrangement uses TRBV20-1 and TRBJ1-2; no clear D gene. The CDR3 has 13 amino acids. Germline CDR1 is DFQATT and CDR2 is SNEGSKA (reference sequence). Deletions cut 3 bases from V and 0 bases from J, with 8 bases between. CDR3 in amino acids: CSARDGANYGYTF. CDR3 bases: TGCAGTGCTAGGGACGGTGCTAACTATGGCTACACCTTC.

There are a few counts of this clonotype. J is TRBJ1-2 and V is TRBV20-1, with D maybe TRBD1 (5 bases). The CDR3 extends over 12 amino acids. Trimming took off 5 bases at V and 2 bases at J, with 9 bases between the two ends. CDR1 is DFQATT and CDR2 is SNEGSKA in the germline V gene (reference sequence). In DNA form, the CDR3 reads TGCAGTGCTGGGGGTCTGAACTATGGCTACACCTTC. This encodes CSAGGLNYGYTF.

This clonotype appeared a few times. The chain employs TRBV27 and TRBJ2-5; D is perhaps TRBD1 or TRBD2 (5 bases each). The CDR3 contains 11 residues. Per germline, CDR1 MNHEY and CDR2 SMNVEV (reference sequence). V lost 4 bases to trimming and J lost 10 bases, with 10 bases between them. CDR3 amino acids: CASSSGPIQYF. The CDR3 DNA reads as TGTGCCAGCAGTTCGGGACCGATCCAGTACTTC.

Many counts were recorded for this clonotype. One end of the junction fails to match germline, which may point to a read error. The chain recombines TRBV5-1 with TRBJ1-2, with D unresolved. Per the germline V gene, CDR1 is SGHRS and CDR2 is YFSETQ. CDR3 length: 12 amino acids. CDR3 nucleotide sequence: TGTGCCAGCAGCTTAGAGGGTGGCGGCTACACCTTC. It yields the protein CASSLEGGGYTF.

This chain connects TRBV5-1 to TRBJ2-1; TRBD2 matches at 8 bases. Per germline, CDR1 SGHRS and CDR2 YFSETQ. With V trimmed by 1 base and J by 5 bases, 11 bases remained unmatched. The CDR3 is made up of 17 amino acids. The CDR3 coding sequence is TGCGCCAGCAGCTTGCAGTGGCGGGGGGTGAGGCACAATGAGCAGTTCTTC. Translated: CASSLQWRGVRHNEQFF.

CDR3 protein: CASSLGSSAYNEQFF. The DNA of the CDR3 is TGTGCCAGCAGCCTAGGGAGCTCAGCGTACAATGAGCAGTTCTTC. The chain combines TRBV7-3 with TRBJ2-1; weak D call: TRBD2 (5 bases). Germline V gene data show CDR1 as SGHTA and CDR2 as FQGTGA. Trimming took off 5 bases at V and 4 bases at J, with 15 bases between the two ends. This CDR3 spans 15 amino acids.

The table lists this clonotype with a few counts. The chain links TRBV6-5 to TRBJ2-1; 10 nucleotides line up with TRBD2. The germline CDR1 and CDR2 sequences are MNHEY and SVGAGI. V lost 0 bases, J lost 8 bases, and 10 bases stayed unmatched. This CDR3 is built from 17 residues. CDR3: CASSYSISGRARDEQFF. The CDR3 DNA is TGTGCCAGCAGTTACTCGATCAGCGGGAGGGCCCGAGATGAGCAGTTCTTC.

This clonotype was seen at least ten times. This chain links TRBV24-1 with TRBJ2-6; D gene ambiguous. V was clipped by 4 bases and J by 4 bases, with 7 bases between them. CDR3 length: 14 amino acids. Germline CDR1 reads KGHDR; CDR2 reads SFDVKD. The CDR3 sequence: CATSEGSGANVLTF. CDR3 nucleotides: TGTGCCACCAGTGAGGGTTCAGGGGCCAACGTCCTGACTTTC.

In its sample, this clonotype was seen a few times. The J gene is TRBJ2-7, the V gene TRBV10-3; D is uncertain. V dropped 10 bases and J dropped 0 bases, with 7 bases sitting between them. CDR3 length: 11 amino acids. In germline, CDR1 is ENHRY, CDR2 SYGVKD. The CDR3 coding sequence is TGTGCCACCAGATTCTCCTACGAGCAGTACTTC. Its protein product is CATRFSYEQYF.

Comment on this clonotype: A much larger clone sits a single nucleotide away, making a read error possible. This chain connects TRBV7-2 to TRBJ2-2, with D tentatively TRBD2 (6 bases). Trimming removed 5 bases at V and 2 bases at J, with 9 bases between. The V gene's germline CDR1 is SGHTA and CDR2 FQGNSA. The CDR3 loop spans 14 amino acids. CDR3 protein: CASSPGVNTGELFF. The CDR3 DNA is TGTGCCAGCAGCCCGGGGGTTAACACCGGGGAGCTGTTTTTT. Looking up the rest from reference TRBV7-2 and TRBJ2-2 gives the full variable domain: GAGVSQSPSNKVTEKGKDVELRCDPISGHTALYWYRQSLGQGLEFLIYFQGNSAPDKSGLPSDRFSAERTGGSVSTLTIQRTQQEDSAVYLCASSPGVNTGELFFGEGSRLTVL.

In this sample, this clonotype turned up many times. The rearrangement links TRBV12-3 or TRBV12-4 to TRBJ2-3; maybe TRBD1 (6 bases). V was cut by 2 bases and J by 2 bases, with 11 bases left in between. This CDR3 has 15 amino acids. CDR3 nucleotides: TGTGCCAGCAGTTTACTGGGACACCACACAGATACGCAGTATTTT. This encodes CASSLLGHHTDTQYF.

The CDR3, as DNA: TGTGCCAGCAGCTTCGGGCTAGCGGGGGTATCCTACGAGCAGTACTTC. It yields the protein CASSFGLAGVSYEQYF. The V gene is TRBV7-9, the J gene TRBJ2-7; TRBD2 matches 10 bases. Germline V gene sequence: CDR1 SEHNR, CDR2 FQNEAQ (reference sequence). The CDR3 is 16 amino acids. With V trimmed by 3 bases and J by 1 base, 6 bases remained unmatched.

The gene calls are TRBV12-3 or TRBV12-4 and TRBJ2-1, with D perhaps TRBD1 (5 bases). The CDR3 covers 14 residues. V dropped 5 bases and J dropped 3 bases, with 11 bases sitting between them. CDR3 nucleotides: TGTGCCAGCAGTCCAATCCAGGGCTACAATGAGCAGTTCTTC. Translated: CASSPIQGYNEQFF.

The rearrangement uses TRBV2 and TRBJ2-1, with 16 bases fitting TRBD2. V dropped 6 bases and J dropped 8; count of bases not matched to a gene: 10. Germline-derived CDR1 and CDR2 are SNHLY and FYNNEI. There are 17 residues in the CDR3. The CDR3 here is CASSPGTSGGARDEQFF. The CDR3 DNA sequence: TGTGCCAGCAGCCCCGGGACTAGCGGGGGGGCCAGGGATGAGCAGTTCTTC.

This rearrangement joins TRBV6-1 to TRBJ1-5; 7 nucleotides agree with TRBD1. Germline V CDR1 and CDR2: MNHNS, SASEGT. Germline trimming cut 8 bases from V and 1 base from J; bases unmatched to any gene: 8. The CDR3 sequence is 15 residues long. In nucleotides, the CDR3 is TGTGCCAGCGGCCCTAAGGGGGCAAGCAATCAGCCCCAGCATTTT. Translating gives CASGPKGASNQPQHF.

DNA of the CDR3: TGTGCCAGCAGCTTGGGACAGCCCCAGGGGACCCAGTACTTC. The encoded protein is CASSLGQPQGTQYF. The V and J genes are TRBV7-3 and TRBJ2-5, with 7 bases matching TRBD1. V was clipped by 3 bases and J by 7 bases; unmatched bases: 8. CDR1 is SGHTA and CDR2 is FQGTGA in the germline V gene. The CDR3 has 14 amino acids.

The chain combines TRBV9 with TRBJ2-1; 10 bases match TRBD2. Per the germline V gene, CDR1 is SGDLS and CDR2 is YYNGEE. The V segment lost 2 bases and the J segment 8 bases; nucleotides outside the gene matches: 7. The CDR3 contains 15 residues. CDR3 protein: CASSVAASGGHEQFF. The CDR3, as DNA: TGTGCCAGCAGCGTCGCGGCTAGCGGGGGTCATGAGCAGTTCTTC.

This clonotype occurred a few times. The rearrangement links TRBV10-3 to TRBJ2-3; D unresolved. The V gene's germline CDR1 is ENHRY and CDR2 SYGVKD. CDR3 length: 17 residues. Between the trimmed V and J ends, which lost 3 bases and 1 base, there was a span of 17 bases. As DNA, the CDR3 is TGTGCCATCAGTGATTACTACCGCCTACATGGCACAGATACGCAGTATTTT. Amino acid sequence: CAISDYYRLHGTDTQYF.

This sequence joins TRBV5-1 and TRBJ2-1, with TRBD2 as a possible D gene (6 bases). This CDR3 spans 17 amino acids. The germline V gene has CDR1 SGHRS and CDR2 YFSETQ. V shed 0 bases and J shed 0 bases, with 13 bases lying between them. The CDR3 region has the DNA TGCGCCAGCAGCTTGGCTTTGGCGGGGTACTCCTACAATGAGCAGTTCTTC. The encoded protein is CASSLALAGYSYNEQFF. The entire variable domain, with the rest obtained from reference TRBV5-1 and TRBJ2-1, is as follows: KAGVTQTPRYLIKTRGQQVTLSCSPISGHRSVSWYQQTPGQGLQFLFEYFSETQRNKGNFPGRFSGRQFSNSRSEMNVSTLELGDSALYLCASSLALAGYSYNEQFFGPGTRLTVL.

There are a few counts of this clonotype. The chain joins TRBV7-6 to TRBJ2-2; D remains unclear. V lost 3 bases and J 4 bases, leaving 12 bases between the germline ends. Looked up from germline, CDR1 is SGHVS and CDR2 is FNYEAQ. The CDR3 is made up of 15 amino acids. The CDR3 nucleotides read TGTGCCAGCAGCTTCGGCTCGTGGGGCACCGGGGAGCTGTTTTTT. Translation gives CASSFGSWGTGELFF.

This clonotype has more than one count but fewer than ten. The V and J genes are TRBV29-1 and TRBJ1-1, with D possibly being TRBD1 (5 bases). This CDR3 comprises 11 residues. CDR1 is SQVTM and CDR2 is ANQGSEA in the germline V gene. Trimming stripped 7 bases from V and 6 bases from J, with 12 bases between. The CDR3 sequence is CSGARGPEAFF. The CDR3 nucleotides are TGCAGCGGCGCTAGGGGCCCTGAAGCTTTCTTT.

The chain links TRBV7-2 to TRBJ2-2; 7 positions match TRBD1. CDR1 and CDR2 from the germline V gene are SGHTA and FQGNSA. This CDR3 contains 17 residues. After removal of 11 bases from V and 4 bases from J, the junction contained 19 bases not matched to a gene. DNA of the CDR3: TGTGCCGCGAGCCGAGGGACAGCAAGAAGGGGCACCGGGGAGCTGTTTTTT. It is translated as CAASRGTARRGTGELFF.

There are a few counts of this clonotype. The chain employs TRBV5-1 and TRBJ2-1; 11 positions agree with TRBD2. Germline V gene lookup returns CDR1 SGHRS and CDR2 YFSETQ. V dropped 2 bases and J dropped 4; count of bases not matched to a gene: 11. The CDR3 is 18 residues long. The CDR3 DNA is TGCGCCAGCAGCTTTCACGGGACTAGCGGAATTGCATACAATGAGCAGTTCTTC. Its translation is CASSFHGTSGIAYNEQFF.

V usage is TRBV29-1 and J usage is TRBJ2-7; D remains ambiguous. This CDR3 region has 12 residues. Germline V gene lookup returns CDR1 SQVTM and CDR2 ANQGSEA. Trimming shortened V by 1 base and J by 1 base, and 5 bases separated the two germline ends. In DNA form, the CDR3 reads TGCAGCGTTGAAGCAAATTCCTACGAGCAGTACTTC. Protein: CSVEANSYEQYF.

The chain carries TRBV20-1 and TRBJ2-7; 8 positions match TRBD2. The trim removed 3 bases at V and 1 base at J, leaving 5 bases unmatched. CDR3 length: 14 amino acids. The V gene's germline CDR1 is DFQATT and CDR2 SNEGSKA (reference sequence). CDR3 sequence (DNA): TGCAGTGCTAGGAACCTAGCGGGTTCCTACGAGCAGTACTTC. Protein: CSARNLAGSYEQYF.

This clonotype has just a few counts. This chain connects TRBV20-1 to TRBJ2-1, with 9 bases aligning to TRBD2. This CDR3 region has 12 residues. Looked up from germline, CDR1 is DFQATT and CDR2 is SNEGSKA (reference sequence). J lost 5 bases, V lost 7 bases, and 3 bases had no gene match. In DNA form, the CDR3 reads TGCAGTGTTAAGCGGGGGGACAATGAGCAGTTCTTC. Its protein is CSVKRGDNEQFF.

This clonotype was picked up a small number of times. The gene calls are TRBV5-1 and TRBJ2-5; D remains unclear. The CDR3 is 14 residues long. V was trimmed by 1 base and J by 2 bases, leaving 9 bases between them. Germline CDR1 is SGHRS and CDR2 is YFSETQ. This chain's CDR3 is CASSLKASQETQYF. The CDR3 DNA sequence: TGCGCCAGCAGCTTGAAGGCTTCGCAAGAGACCCAGTACTTC.